The rows below give T cell receptor beta chains drawn from one sample of a study of T cell changes during pregnancy in multiple sclerosis. TCRdb keeps only in-frame clones here, not all; method: immunoSEQ multiplex PCR. This sample yields roughly 76,000 clones, of which around 90% are seen a single time; 0.47% belongs to the top ten. The input for sequencing was CD4+ T cells from peripheral blood mononuclear cells, taken in the second trimester of pregnancy. These receptors all come from a female donor with multiple sclerosis, enrolled in a pregnancy study. Both conserved end residues are trimmed from each CDR3.

v_gene: TRBV27
CDR3aa: ASSLFRPLRDGATYEQY

v_gene: TRBV4-3
CDR3aa: ASSQDRGLHGYT

v_gene: TRBV28
CDR3aa: ASSSDRPEAYSNQPQH

v_gene: TRBV7-2
CDR3aa: ASSFFRETQY

v_gene: TRBV7-2
CDR3aa: ASSQGHRSGNTIY

v_gene: TRBV29-1
CDR3aa: SVGHGQANTEAF

v_gene: TRBV11-3
CDR3aa: ASSQLTGGAETQY

v_gene: TRBV6-1
CDR3aa: ASTLTGSNQPQH

v_gene: TRBV9
CDR3aa: ASSVEAQAAAVAQY

v_gene: TRBV6-5
CDR3aa: ASSPGLAQPQH

v_gene: TRBV11-2
CDR3aa: ASSEDWQETQY

v_gene: TRBV5-1
CDR3aa: ASSVRDSKYNEQF

v_gene: TRBV11-3
CDR3aa: ASSLVADTLRYEQY

v_gene: TRBV5-1
CDR3aa: ASSPGQGTYGYT

v_gene: TRBV6-5
CDR3aa: ASSYRRDEKLF

v_gene: TRBV9
CDR3aa: ASSATSGGSYEQY

v_gene: TRBV7-3
CDR3aa: ASSLTGGPWGNTIY

v_gene: TRBV7-2
CDR3aa: ASSLATGFRSEKLF

v_gene: TRBV2
CDR3aa: ASSEEAGTEQF

v_gene: TRBV6-5
CDR3aa: ASSQGQGFRTEAF

v_gene: TRBV6-6
CDR3aa: ASSYSGGARDQGQY

v_gene: TRBV4-2
CDR3aa: ASSQGLQGITDTQY

v_gene: TRBV6-5
CDR3aa: ASSYGIGALNYGYT

v_gene: TRBV30
CDR3aa: AWSIGAGHNSPLH

v_gene: TRBV18
CDR3aa: ASSPRLYPQGGIETQY

v_gene: TRBV6-1
CDR3aa: ASSDGDFSYEQY

v_gene: TRBV6-1
CDR3aa: ASSELGSNQPQH

v_gene: TRBV6-1
CDR3aa: ASRTGTGSGYT

v_gene: TRBV7-2
CDR3aa: ASSFRTGPYSNQPQH

v_gene: TRBV6-1
CDR3aa: ASSARRQGAPTEAF

v_gene: TRBV5-1
CDR3aa: ASSSPGQPTDTQY

v_gene: TRBV29-1
CDR3aa: SAHHRGEAF

v_gene: TRBV19
CDR3aa: ASSDRGRDEKLF

v_gene: TRBV5-1
CDR3aa: ASSLEGTGVMNEQF

v_gene: TRBV19
CDR3aa: ASSTLPGSTDTQY

v_gene: TRBV7-2
CDR3aa: ASSSAAGQGAFYYGYT

v_gene: TRBV4-3
CDR3aa: ASSQTQTGAAEQY

v_gene: TRBV30
CDR3aa: AWKYGGGNFNNEQF

v_gene: TRBV10-3
CDR3aa: AISERQPQLAGGYNEQF

v_gene: TRBV5-1
CDR3aa: ASSKAGSLDEQF

v_gene: TRBV27
CDR3aa: ASSLNRGHEQY

v_gene: TRBV27
CDR3aa: ASSLQGSYEQY

v_gene: TRBV11-2
CDR3aa: ASSLGGWFQNTEAF

v_gene: TRBV29-1
CDR3aa: SVEDRRAGGAAAYNEQF

v_gene: TRBV12-1
CDR3aa: AGPCRPYEQY

v_gene: TRBV2
CDR3aa: ASSGLAGFSYNEQF

v_gene: TRBV7-2
CDR3aa: ASSPNPPRYQETQY

v_gene: TRBV7-9
CDR3aa: ASSLGPSGINYEQY

v_gene: TRBV7-6
CDR3aa: ASSTGLIYEQY

v_gene: TRBV7-6
CDR3aa: ASSLDFRGYEQY